This T cell receptor beta chain originates from a study of T-cell reconstitution after alpha-beta-depleted transplantation in children. This sample's TCRbeta library carried unique molecular identifier barcodes. Using its own MiXCR run on the PCR reads, TCRdb lists one record per CDR3 protein. Seen here are more than 450,000 distinct CDR3 sequences, around 16% observed once, and the top ten hold more than 2.5%. V gave up 5 bases and J gave up 4 bases; unmatched junction bases: 9. The CDR3 consists of 15 residues. Germline lookup yields CDR1 LNHDA and CDR2 SQIVND (reference sequence). This sequence originates from a human donor who donated a stem cell graft to a child with acute lymphoblastic leukemia. The chain carries TRBV19 and TRBJ2-7; 9 nucleotides match TRBD1. The input for sequencing was PBMCs from the stem cell graft donor, taken from the stem cell graft. CDR3: CASSPRPGTGYEQYF. For the CDR3, the DNA is TGTGCCAGTAGTCCCCGTCCCGGGACAGGGTACGAGCAGTACTTC.